This note documents a single T cell receptor beta chain sequence. Its antigen is not known. This entry is derived from a study of T cell repertoires in cytomegalovirus infection. TCRdb re-called the reads through MiXCR, storing one row per CDR3 protein. The sample records about 920,000 distinct CDR3 sequences, around 30% being singletons. The CDR3 extends over 15 amino acids. Trimming shortened V by 6 bases and J by 7 bases, and 22 bases separated the two germline ends. CDR1 and CDR2 from the germline V gene are MNHEY and SMNVEV (reference sequence). The chain couples TRBV27 to TRBJ2-7; weak D call: TRBD1 (5 bases). Sequencing was performed on cultured CD8+ T cells from PBMCs, taken from culture after CMV antigen stimulation. This receptor was identified in a human donor in good health (CMV status not recorded). Some clones in this sample may be carry-over from other donors' samples. The CDR3 region is CASSPPSWTPQEQYF. The DNA of the CDR3 is TGTGCCAGCAGCCCTCCATCTTGGACACCCCAGGAGCAGTACTTC.